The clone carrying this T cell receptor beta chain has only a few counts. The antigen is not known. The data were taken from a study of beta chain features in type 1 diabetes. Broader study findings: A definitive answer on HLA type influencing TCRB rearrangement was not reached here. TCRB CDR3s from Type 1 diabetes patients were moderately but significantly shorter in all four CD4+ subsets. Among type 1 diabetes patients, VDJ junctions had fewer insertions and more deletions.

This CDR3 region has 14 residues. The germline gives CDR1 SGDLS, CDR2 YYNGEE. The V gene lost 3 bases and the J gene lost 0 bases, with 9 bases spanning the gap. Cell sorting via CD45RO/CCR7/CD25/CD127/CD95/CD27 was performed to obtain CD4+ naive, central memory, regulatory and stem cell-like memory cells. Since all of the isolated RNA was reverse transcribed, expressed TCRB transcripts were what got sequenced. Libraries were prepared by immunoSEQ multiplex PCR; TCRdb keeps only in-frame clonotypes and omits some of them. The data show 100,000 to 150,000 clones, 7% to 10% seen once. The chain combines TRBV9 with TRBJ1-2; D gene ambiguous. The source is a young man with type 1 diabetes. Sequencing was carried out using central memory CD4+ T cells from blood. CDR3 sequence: CASSAQVSNYGYTF. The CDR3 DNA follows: TGTGCCAGCAGCGCGCAGGTTTCTAACTATGGCTACACCTTC.